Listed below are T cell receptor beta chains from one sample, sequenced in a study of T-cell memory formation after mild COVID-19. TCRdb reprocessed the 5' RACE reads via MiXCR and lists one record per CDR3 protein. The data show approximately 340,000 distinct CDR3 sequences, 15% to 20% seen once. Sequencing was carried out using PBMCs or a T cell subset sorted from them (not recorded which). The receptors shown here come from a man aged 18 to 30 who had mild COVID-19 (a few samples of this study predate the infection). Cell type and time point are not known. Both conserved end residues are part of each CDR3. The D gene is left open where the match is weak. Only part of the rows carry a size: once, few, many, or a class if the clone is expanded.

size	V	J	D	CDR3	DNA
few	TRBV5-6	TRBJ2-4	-	CASSLRVANIQYF	TGTGCCAGCAGCTTGCGCGTAGCAAACATTCAGTACTTC
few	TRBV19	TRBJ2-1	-	CASSNEALPYNEQFF	TGTGCCAGTAGTAATGAGGCCCTCCCCTACAATGAGCAGTTCTTC
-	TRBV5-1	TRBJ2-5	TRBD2	CASSPPTSGAVQETQYF	TGCGCGAGCAGCCCGCCGACTAGCGGGGCAGTCCAAGAGACCCAGTACTTC
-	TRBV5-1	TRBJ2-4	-	CASSSYHPTGSLMYF	TGCGCCAGCAGCTCTTATCATCCGACCGGCTCGTTGATGTACTTC
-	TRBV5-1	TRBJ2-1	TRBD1	CASRNGTAFYNEQFF	TGCGCCAGCAGAAACGGGACAGCGTTTTACAATGAGCAGTTCTTC
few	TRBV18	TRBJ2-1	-	CASSPPGGNEQFF	TGTGCCAGCTCACCACCGGGTGGCAATGAGCAGTTCTTC
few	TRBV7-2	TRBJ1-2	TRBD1	CASRPTGFYGYTF	TGTGCCAGCAGACCGACAGGGTTCTATGGCTACACCTTC
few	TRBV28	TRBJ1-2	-	CASKTSGPGSYGYTF	TGTGCCAGCAAGACATCGGGCCCCGGTAGCTATGGCTACACCTTC
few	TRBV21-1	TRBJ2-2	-	CASRSPGSNTGELFF	TGTGCCAGCAGATCACCGGGATCGAACACCGGGGAGCTGTTTTTT
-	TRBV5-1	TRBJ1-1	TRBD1	CASSATGQGDRFEAFF	TGCGCCAGCAGCGCCACGGGACAGGGTGATCGGTTTGAAGCTTTCTTT
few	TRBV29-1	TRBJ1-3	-	CSVGKGSGNTIYF	TGCAGCGTTGGCAAGGGATCTGGAAACACCATATATTTT
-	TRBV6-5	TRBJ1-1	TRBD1	CASRTDTWTGDTEAFF	TGTGCCAGCAGAACCGATACTTGGACAGGGGACACTGAAGCTTTCTTT
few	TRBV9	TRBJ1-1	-	CASSVVGSRNTEAFF	TGTGCCAGCAGCGTAGTCGGTTCGAGGAACACTGAAGCTTTCTTT
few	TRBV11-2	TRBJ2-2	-	CASSSPRGTGELFF	TGTGCCAGCAGCTCCCCCCGGGGAACCGGGGAGCTGTTTTTT
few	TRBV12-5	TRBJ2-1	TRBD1	CASVSGTAYNEQFF	TGTGCTAGTGTGTCCGGGACAGCGTACAATGAGCAGTTCTTC